What follows are 29 T cell receptor beta chains derived from one specimen sequenced in a study of blood T cell repertoires in COVID-19. The repertoire was sequenced with immunoSEQ multiplex PCR; TCRdb's copy has only in-frame clones and lacks some. The table shows about 160,000 clones, with 90% to 95% occurring only once. Sequencing input: peripheral blood. These receptors were collected from a woman aged 45-65 years with acute or convalescent COVID-19.

V and J are TRBV28 and TRBJ1-1, with 7 positions matching TRBD1. The V gene end was trimmed by 5 bases and the J gene end by 4 bases; junction bases not matched to a gene: 7. The CDR3 sequence is 14 residues long. CDR1 is MDHEN and CDR2 is SYDVKM in the germline V gene. The CDR3 DNA follows: TGTGCCAGCAGTACTACAGGGGTTGCCACTGAAGCTTTCTTT. It is translated as CASSTTGVATEAFF.

The chain combines TRBV19 with TRBJ2-7; 8 bases match TRBD1. Germline V gene sequence: CDR1 LNHDA, CDR2 SQIVND (reference sequence). The CDR3 totals 14 residues. Trimming cost V 3 bases and J 1 base; bases outside gene matches: 2. CDR3 region: CASSIRDRSYEQYF. In DNA form, the CDR3 reads TGTGCCAGTAGTATCCGGGACAGGTCCTACGAGCAGTACTTC. Using reference TRBV19 and TRBJ2-7 for the parts outside the CDR3, the full variable domain is DGGITQSPKYLFRKEGQNVTLSCEQNLNHDAMYWYRQDPGQGLRLIYYSQIVNDFQKGDIAEGYSVSREKKESFPLTVTSAQKNPTAFYLCASSIRDRSYEQYFGPGTRLTVT.

This clone was observed a handful of times. The chain couples TRBV7-9 to TRBJ2-1, with D perhaps TRBD1 (6 bases). With 1 base removed from V and 0 bases from J, the gap between germline ends came to 13 bases. This CDR3 region has 17 residues. Per germline, CDR1 SEHNR and CDR2 FQNEAQ (reference sequence). The CDR3 sequence is CASSLGGAGVSYNEQFF. The CDR3 coding sequence is TGTGCCAGCAGCTTAGGGGGTGCAGGGGTCTCCTACAATGAGCAGTTCTTC.

This chain connects TRBV30 to TRBJ1-2, with 7 nucleotides matching TRBD1. J lost 1 base, V lost 7 bases, and 9 bases had no gene match. Germline V lookup: CDR1 GTSNPN, CDR2 SVGIG (reference sequence). This CDR3 contains 14 residues. DNA for the CDR3: TGTGCCTTTCAAAGGGACAGACATAACTATGGCTACACCTTC. Its translation: CAFQRDRHNYGYTF. Full variable domain (missing parts from reference TRBV30 and TRBJ1-2): SQTIHQWPATLVQPVGSPLSLECTVEGTSNPNLYWYRQAAGRGLQLLFYSVGIGQISSEVPQNLSASRPQDRQFILSSKKLLLSDSGFYLCAFQRDRHNYGYTFGSGTRLTVV.

The V and J genes are TRBV6-1 and TRBJ2-7; TRBD2 aligns across 15 bases. The germline V gene encodes CDR1 MNHNS and CDR2 SASEGT. V lost 4 bases and J lost 2; bases outside the gene matches: 9. The CDR3 totals 18 residues. In nucleotides, the CDR3 is TGTGCCAGCAGTGTTCCGGGACTAGCGGGAGGCATAGCCTACGAGCAGTACTTC. Amino acid sequence: CASSVPGLAGGIAYEQYF.

The CDR3 nucleotides are TGTGCCAGCAGCCCCGAGGAGGGAGATCCGGGCGGTGAAGCTTTCTTT. As protein: CASSPEEGDPGGEAFF. J is TRBJ1-1 and V is TRBV25-1; D remains ambiguous. V was shortened by 6 bases and J by 7 bases, with 24 bases between the two germline ends. In germline, CDR1 is MGHDK, CDR2 SYGVNS. The CDR3 loop spans 16 amino acids.

The chain links TRBV7-2 to TRBJ2-3; D unresolved. Deletions cut 1 base from V and 2 bases from J, with 7 bases between. CDR3 length: 14 residues. From germline, CDR1 is SGHTA and CDR2 FQGNSA. The CDR3 nucleotides are TGTGCCAGCAGCTTAGGTCAGGCCACAGATACGCAGTATTTT. This sequence encodes CASSLGQATDTQYF. Filled out from reference TRBV7-2 and TRBJ2-3, the complete variable domain reads GAGVSQSPSNKVTEKGKDVELRCDPISGHTALYWYRQSLGQGLEFLIYFQGNSAPDKSGLPSDRFSAERTGGSVSTLTIQRTQQEDSAVYLCASSLGQATDTQYFGPGTRLTVL.

The V call is TRBV6-2 or TRBV6-3, the J call TRBJ1-5, with 7 nucleotides matching TRBD1. The CDR3 sequence is 16 residues long. From germline, CDR1 is MNHEY and CDR2 SVGEGT. The junction had 5 bases not matched to a gene; V was cut back by 2 bases and J by 1 base. The CDR3 DNA follows: TGTGCCAGCAGTTACGCGACAGGGATCAGCAATCAGCCCCAGCATTTT. Protein product: CASSYATGISNQPQHF.

This clone has just a few counts. V gene TRBV15 combines with J gene TRBJ2-5; 9 nucleotides agree with TRBD1. Losses at the gene ends were 5 bases for V and 9 bases for J; bases not matched to a gene: 7. The CDR3 is made up of 13 amino acids. The V gene's germline CDR1 is LNHNV and CDR2 YYDKDF (reference sequence). CDR3 bases: TGTGCCACCAGCGGGAGACAGGGGGTGCCCCAGTACTTC. Protein product: CATSGRQGVPQYF. Together with reference TRBV15 and TRBJ2-5, the CDR3 gives the full variable domain: DAMVIQNPRYQVTQFGKPVTLSCSQTLNHNVMYWYQQKSSQAPKLLFHYYDKDFNNEADTPDNFQSRRPNTSFCFLDIRSPGLGDTAMYLCATSGRQGVPQYFGPGTRLLVL.

This sequence joins TRBV7-2 and TRBJ1-2, with TRBD1 matching over 7 bases. The CDR3 totals 13 residues. The J segment lost 4 bases and the V segment lost 7 bases, leaving 6 bases of the junction unmatched. Germline V lookup: CDR1 SGHTA, CDR2 FQGNSA. The CDR3 loop is CASTLTGTYGYTF. CDR3 bases: TGTGCCAGCACCCTGACAGGGACCTATGGCTACACCTTC. Together with reference TRBV7-2 and TRBJ1-2, the CDR3 gives the full variable domain: GAGVSQSPSNKVTEKGKDVELRCDPISGHTALYWYRQSLGQGLEFLIYFQGNSAPDKSGLPSDRFSAERTGGSVSTLTIQRTQQEDSAVYLCASTLTGTYGYTFGSGTRLTVV.

The rearrangement uses TRBV19 and TRBJ1-1; no definite D call. With 11 bases removed from V and 0 bases from J, the gap between germline ends came to 19 bases. Germline CDR1 and CDR2: LNHDA and SQIVND (reference sequence). The CDR3 extends over 15 amino acids. Here the CDR3 reads CAGKKTSSMNTEAFF. In nucleotides, the CDR3 is TGTGCCGGTAAAAAGACATCCTCGATGAACACTGAAGCTTTCTTT.

The genes are TRBV19 and TRBJ2-1; unclear D gene. V was shortened by 3 bases and J by 8 bases, with 8 bases between the two germline ends. Germline V gene data show CDR1 as LNHDA and CDR2 as SQIVND (reference sequence). The CDR3 is 12 residues long. CDR3 loop: CASSMPGDEQFF. CDR3 bases: TGTGCCAGTAGTATGCCCGGAGATGAGCAGTTCTTC. Full variable domain (missing parts from reference TRBV19 and TRBJ2-1): DGGITQSPKYLFRKEGQNVTLSCEQNLNHDAMYWYRQDPGQGLRLIYYSQIVNDFQKGDIAEGYSVSREKKESFPLTVTSAQKNPTAFYLCASSMPGDEQFFGPGTRLTVL.

CDR3 sequence (DNA): TGTGCCAGCAGCTCATCCCAGACAGATACGCAGTATTTT. Translating it yields CASSSSQTDTQYF. This chain links TRBV7-3 with TRBJ2-3; no definite D call. In germline, CDR1 is SGHTA, CDR2 FQGTGA. Trimming left V 4 bases short and J 3 bases short, with 8 bases between. The CDR3 consists of 13 residues.

This sequence joins TRBV7-9 and TRBJ1-1; 8 nucleotides agree with TRBD1. The trim removed 1 base at V and 2 bases at J, leaving 3 bases unmatched. The germline V gene has CDR1 SEHNR and CDR2 FQNEAQ (reference sequence). CDR3 length equals 15 residues. CDR3 loop: CASSLVSGGNTEAFF. The CDR3 region has the DNA TGTGCCAGCAGCTTAGTTTCAGGGGGCAACACTGAAGCTTTCTTT.

This sequence joins TRBV27 and TRBJ2-2; 7 bases match TRBD1. Germline CDR1 and CDR2: MNHEY and SMNVEV (reference sequence). This CDR3 has 13 amino acids. Trimming removed 6 bases from V and 7 bases from J; junction bases left unmatched: 5. The CDR3: CASRRGLRGELFF. CDR3 bases: TGTGCCAGCAGGAGGGGGCTACGCGGGGAGCTGTTTTTT.

The chain couples TRBV19 to TRBJ1-2; D is perhaps TRBD1 (5 bases). This CDR3 is built from 16 residues. V was shortened by 6 bases and J by 2 bases, with 19 bases between the two germline ends. Germline V lookup: CDR1 LNHDA, CDR2 SQIVND (reference sequence). The CDR3 loop reads CASSLWGLEQNYGYTF. CDR3 sequence (DNA): TGTGCCAGTAGCCTCTGGGGCCTAGAACAGAACTATGGCTACACCTTC.

The rearrangement joins TRBV30 to TRBJ2-7, with a tentative D call TRBD2 (6 bases). Deletions cut 5 bases from V and 0 bases from J, with 17 bases between. The CDR3 totals 15 residues. The germline gives CDR1 GTSNPN, CDR2 SVGIG (reference sequence). The CDR3: CAWFGGSSDSYEQYF. The DNA of the CDR3 is TGTGCCTGGTTCGGAGGGAGCAGCGACTCCTACGAGCAGTACTTC.

The V gene is TRBV12-3 or TRBV12-4, the J gene TRBJ1-1; D gene unclear. The V end lost 2 bases, the J end lost 10 bases, and 11 bases lay between the germline ends. The CDR3 has 12 residues. CDR3 amino acids: CASSLSSVVAFF. The CDR3 DNA follows: TGTGCCAGCAGTTTATCGAGCGTGGTAGCTTTCTTT.

The chain carries TRBV6-6 and TRBJ2-7, with D tentatively TRBD1 (6 bases). CDR3 size: 14 residues. V lost 5 bases, J lost 9 bases, and 20 bases lay in between. Per the germline V gene, CDR1 is MNHNY and CDR2 is SVGAGI (reference sequence). The CDR3 nucleotides are TGTGCCAGCAGTCTCAGGGGCGAGTACGTAGGGCAGTACTTC. Its translation is CASSLRGEYVGQYF.

The J gene is TRBJ1-2, the V gene TRBV19; weak D call: TRBD1 (6 bases). Germline assignment: CDR1 LNHDA and CDR2 SQIVND (reference sequence). Trimming stripped 4 bases from V and 4 bases from J, with 13 bases between. This CDR3 is 14 amino acids long. As DNA, the CDR3 is TGTGCCAGTAGTACCTCAGAGACAGGCTATGGCTACACCTTC. This encodes CASSTSETGYGYTF.

V usage is TRBV19 and J usage is TRBJ1-2, with a weak D call TRBD1 (6 bases). Per the germline V gene, CDR1 is LNHDA and CDR2 is SQIVND (reference sequence). The CDR3 length is 15 residues. Trimming removed 3 bases from V and 4 bases from J, with 15 bases in between. CDR3 DNA: TGTGCCAGTAGTATTTCGGGGCAGGGGACCTATGGCTACACCTTC. This gives the protein CASSISGQGTYGYTF.

This rearrangement joins TRBV6-6 to TRBJ1-1; D gene ambiguous. Trimming removed 5 bases at V and 0 bases at J, with 10 bases between. This CDR3 is built from 14 residues. Per germline, CDR1 MNHNY and CDR2 SVGAGI (reference sequence). This CDR3 reads CASSPPRLNTEAFF. For the CDR3, the DNA is TGTGCCAGCAGTCCCCCCAGGTTGAACACTGAAGCTTTCTTT.

The chain links TRBV10-3 to TRBJ2-7; 11 nucleotides align to TRBD1. Germline CDR1 is ENHRY and CDR2 is SYGVKD. With 0 bases clipped from V and 5 bases from J, the junction kept 6 bases outside the gene matches. The CDR3 runs to 16 residues. In DNA form, the CDR3 reads TGTGCCATCAGTGAGTCTCAGGACAGGGGGCGGAACGAGCAGTACTTC. Protein sequence: CAISESQDRGRNEQYF.

This clone was detected only once. The CDR3, as DNA: TGTGCCAGCAGCGTAGGGGGACATTTGGATACAGATACGCAGTATTTT. It encodes CASSVGGHLDTDTQYF. The V and J genes are TRBV9 and TRBJ2-3; D is possibly TRBD1 (6 bases). This CDR3 has 16 amino acids. Trimming took off 0 bases at V and 3 bases at J, with 14 bases between the two ends. The germline gives CDR1 SGDLS, CDR2 YYNGEE. Complete variable domain (other parts from reference TRBV9 and TRBJ2-3): DSGVTQTPKHLITATGQRVTLRCSPRSGDLSVYWYQQSLDQGLQFLIQYYNGEERAKGNILERFSAQQFPDLHSELNLSSLELGDSALYFCASSVGGHLDTDTQYFGPGTRLTVL.

The gene calls are TRBV5-4 and TRBJ2-1; D may be TRBD1 (6 bases). Trimming removed 4 bases at V and 6 bases at J, with 14 bases between. This CDR3 spans 14 amino acids. CDR1 is SGHNT, CDR2 YYREEE, per germline (reference sequence). CDR3 amino acids: CASSTGTRINEQFF. The DNA for the CDR3 is TGTGCCAGCAGCACGGGGACAAGGATCAATGAGCAGTTCTTC.

This chain links TRBV7-8 with TRBJ2-2, with 11 bases that match TRBD1. This CDR3 has 17 residues. Germline lookup yields CDR1 SGHVS and CDR2 FQNEAQ. V was pared by 5 bases and J by 6 bases, with 11 bases of the junction left unmatched. CDR3 protein: CASSRVGGQGVSGELFF. Written as DNA, the CDR3 is TGTGCCAGCAGCCGTGTGGGGGGACAGGGGGTATCCGGGGAGCTGTTTTTT. Combining the CDR3 with reference TRBV7-8 and TRBJ2-2 gives the whole variable domain GAGVSQSPRYKVAKRGQDVALRCDPISGHVSLFWYQQALGQGPEFLTYFQNEAQLDKSGLPSDRFFAERPEGSVSTLKIQRTQQEDSAVYLCASSRVGGQGVSGELFFGEGSRLTVL.

The J gene is TRBJ1-2, the V gene TRBV7-9; maybe TRBD1 (6 bases). Germline CDR1 reads SEHNR; CDR2 reads FQNEAQ (reference sequence). Trimming left V 5 bases short and J 4 bases short, with 11 bases between. The CDR3 is made up of 13 amino acids. CDR3 protein: CASSPRGGYGYTF. For the CDR3, the DNA is TGTGCCAGCAGCCCCAGGGGTGGCTATGGCTACACCTTC.

The V gene is TRBV4-1, the J gene TRBJ2-1; 10 nucleotides match TRBD2. Germline V gene sequence: CDR1 MGHRA, CDR2 YSYEKL. The CDR3 runs 15 residues. With 1 base clipped from V and 5 bases from J, the junction kept 2 bases outside the gene matches. The CDR3 region is CASSQGTSGDNEQFF. The CDR3, as DNA: TGCGCCAGCAGCCAAGGGACTAGCGGAGACAATGAGCAGTTCTTC.

The CDR3 DNA follows: TGTGCCAGCAGCTTGGTCACCTCAGGGGGTTACGACTATGGCTACACCTTC. This sequence encodes CASSLVTSGGYDYGYTF. The chain links TRBV5-4 to TRBJ1-2; 7 bases are shared with TRBD1. The junction had 11 bases not matched to a gene; V was cut back by 0 bases and J by 3 bases. In germline, CDR1 is SGHNT, CDR2 YYREEE (reference sequence). CDR3 length equals 17 residues.